This T cell receptor (beta chain) is from a study of identical twins. Study-wide points: A cross-sectional statistical analysis, not follow-up of the same donors, supported the conclusions. Carriage of fewer insertions was seen in abundant cord blood beta clonotypes, whereas memory repertoires showed none.

The donor group consisted entirely of healthy Caucasians. It was template switching that added a universal primer site, and there were unique molecular identifiers on the cDNA. MiXCR, run by TCRdb on the 5' RACE reads, gives a single entry per CDR3 protein. The sample has around 370,000 distinct CDR3 sequences, approximately 8.7% seen once. In this sample, this clonotype turned up many times. Antigen: not known. J lost 7 bases, V lost 3 bases, and 8 bases had no gene match. The CDR3 is 15 residues long. This clonotype was sampled from a woman between 45 and 65 years old in good health. The source material was naive T cells sorted from blood. The gene calls are TRBV12-3 or TRBV12-4 and TRBJ2-1; 8 bases are a match to TRBD2. CDR3 nucleotides: TGTGCCAGCAGTTTCCTAGCGGGCCGCTTAAATGAGCAGTTCTTC. The encoded protein is CASSFLAGRLNEQFF.